Presented here are 15 T cell receptor beta chains from one specimen sequenced in a study of persistence of HIV-infected CD4 T cells. The antigens these receptors bind are not known. This was the immunoSEQ version 4 assay in survey mode. Only in-frame clones appear in the TCRdb table, and some are missing; sequencing was by immunoSEQ multiplex PCR. The sample includes 40,000 to 50,000 clones, about 80% of them seen just once. Cells were stimulated with CMV-infected fibroblast lysates at about 9.4 ug/mL. CD40L-negative CD69-negative CD45RO-high memory CD4+ T cells were sorted as populations depleted of antigen-responding cells. The sequences come from CD4+ T cells sorted from PBMCs after approximately 19-hour stimulation, collected from a patient who received antiretroviral therapy. The receptors here all came from an adult man with HIV who was CMV-seropositive.

The V call is TRBV7-2, the J call TRBJ2-4, with D perhaps TRBD2 (6 bases). The CDR3 loop spans 18 amino acids. The V gene lost 6 bases and the J gene lost 0 bases, with 21 bases spanning the gap. Germline V gene sequence: CDR1 SGHTA, CDR2 FQGNSA. The CDR3 nucleotides read TGTGCCAGCAGTCCGTTGCGGGCGGGACCTTTAGCCAAAAACATTCAGTACTTC. Protein product: CASSPLRAGPLAKNIQYF.

V is TRBV9 and J is TRBJ1-1, with D perhaps matching TRBD1 (6 bases). Trimming stripped 2 bases from V and 0 bases from J, with 11 bases between. Germline V gene data show CDR1 as SGDLS and CDR2 as YYNGEE. The CDR3 runs to 15 residues. The chain's CDR3 is CASSVRTDLNTEAFF. The CDR3, as DNA: TGTGCCAGCAGCGTTCGGACAGACTTGAACACTGAAGCTTTCTTT.

This clone occurred a few times. The rearrangement joins TRBV19 to TRBJ2-7, with D unresolved. CDR3 size: 13 residues. Germline V gene sequence: CDR1 LNHDA, CDR2 SQIVND (reference sequence). V dropped 4 bases and J dropped 3 bases, with 10 bases sitting between them. The CDR3: CASSRGASYEQYF. In nucleotides, the CDR3 is TGTGCCAGTAGTAGAGGAGCGAGCTACGAGCAGTACTTC.

The chain combines TRBV6-2 or TRBV6-3 with TRBJ1-5, with TRBD1 identical over 10 bases. The V gene's germline CDR1 is MNHEY and CDR2 SVGEGT. The CDR3 contains 19 residues. V shed 1 base and J 0 bases; nucleotides not matched to a gene: 9. CDR3 DNA sequence: TGTGCCAGCAGTTACTTCCCGACAGGGGGCGAAGGTAGCAATCAGCCCCAGCATTTT. Protein: CASSYFPTGGEGSNQPQHF.

The rearrangement joins TRBV9 to TRBJ1-6; D is ambiguous. CDR1 SGDLS and CDR2 YYNGEE come from the germline V gene. The V end was cut by 0 bases, the J end by 7 bases, with 11 bases between. The length of the CDR3 is 15 residues. CDR3 coding DNA: TGTGCCAGCAGCGTAGGTGGGGATAGGAATTCACCCCTCCACTTT. Its protein is CASSVGGDRNSPLHF.

This clone was seen just once. The V and J genes are TRBV27 and TRBJ1-2; D gene ambiguous. The germline V gene has CDR1 MNHEY and CDR2 SMNVEV (reference sequence). This CDR3 comprises 12 residues. V lost 2 bases and J 5 bases, leaving 6 bases between the germline ends. The CDR3 nucleotides read TGTGCCAGCAGTTTAGAAGGGTATGGCTACACCTTC. Encoded protein: CASSLEGYGYTF.

This chain uses TRBV13 with TRBJ2-1; D is undetermined. The length of the CDR3 is 14 residues. The germline V gene has CDR1 PRHDT and CDR2 FYEKMQ (reference sequence). V lost 1 base and J lost 0, with 4 bases in between. The chain's CDR3 is CASSLASSYNEQFF. The DNA of the CDR3 is TGTGCCAGCAGCTTAGCTAGCTCCTACAATGAGCAGTTCTTC.

The chain recombines TRBV6-5 with TRBJ2-2; 12 positions match TRBD2. This CDR3 has 15 amino acids. The ends lost 6 bases at V and 7 bases at J; junction bases unmatched: 6. Germline V gives CDR1 MNHEY, CDR2 SVGAGI. CDR3 bases: TGTGCCAGCAGACAGACTAGCGGGAGAGGCGGGGAGCTGTTTTTT. Translation gives CASRQTSGRGGELFF.

The chain is built from TRBV11-3 and TRBJ2-1, with D uncertain. CDR1 is SGHNT and CDR2 is YENEEA in the germline V gene. CDR3 length equals 13 residues. V shed 4 bases and J shed 0 bases, with 4 bases lying between them. CDR3 DNA sequence: TGTGCCAGCAGCTCTGACTCCTACAATGAGCAGTTCTTC. Amino acid sequence: CASSSDSYNEQFF.

The chain uses TRBV5-1 and TRBJ1-1; D perhaps matches TRBD1 (5 bases). Trimming shortened V by 0 bases and J by 4 bases, and 13 bases separated the two germline ends. This CDR3 is 15 amino acids long. Germline assignment: CDR1 SGHRS and CDR2 YFSETQ. CDR3 in amino acids: CASSLAGRVGTEAFF. In nucleotides, the CDR3 is TGCGCCAGCAGCTTGGCCGGCAGGGTAGGCACTGAAGCTTTCTTT.

The chain is built from TRBV7-2 and TRBJ1-2; TRBD1 is a possible D gene (5 bases). The V gene's germline CDR1 is SGHTA and CDR2 FQGNSA. This CDR3 has 15 residues. The ends were cut back, 6 bases at V and 7 bases at J, with 21 bases in the middle. The CDR3 DNA reads as TGTGCCAGCAGTGGTTATGGCAGCCAAGGGGCTGGCTACACCTTC. As protein: CASSGYGSQGAGYTF. Full variable domain (remainder filled in from reference TRBV7-2 and TRBJ1-2): GAGVSQSPSNKVTEKGKDVELRCDPISGHTALYWYRQSLGQGLEFLIYFQGNSAPDKSGLPSDRFSAERTGGSVSTLTIQRTQQEDSAVYLCASSGYGSQGAGYTFGSGTRLTVV.

V and J are TRBV9 and TRBJ1-1; TRBD1 aligns across 7 bases. The CDR3 runs to 17 residues. V lost 0 bases to trimming and J lost 6 bases; unmatched junction nucleotides: 14. The V gene's germline CDR1 is SGDLS and CDR2 YYNGEE. In DNA form, the CDR3 reads TGTGCCAGCAGCGTAGAGGAAGCGGCAGGGGGTAAACCTGAAGCTTTCTTT. This encodes CASSVEEAAGGKPEAFF.

This rearrangement joins TRBV2 to TRBJ1-5; the D gene is possibly TRBD1 (5 bases). Germline V gene lookup returns CDR1 SNHLY and CDR2 FYNNEI. Trimming removed 6 bases at V and 0 bases at J, with 9 bases between. The CDR3 consists of 14 residues. CDR3 sequence reads: CASSRRVSNQPQHF. The CDR3 coding sequence is TGTGCCAGCAGCCGCAGGGTTAGCAATCAGCCCCAGCATTTT.

The CDR3 protein is CASSLGVQGGEQYF. The CDR3 DNA reads TGTGCCAGCAGCTTAGGAGTACAGGGCGGCGAGCAGTACTTC. The J gene is TRBJ2-7, the V gene TRBV7-2; TRBD1 is a possible D gene (6 bases). Trimming stripped 1 base from V and 6 bases from J, with 13 bases between. This CDR3 has 14 amino acids. Germline values: CDR1 SGHTA, CDR2 FQGNSA.

This chain links TRBV30 with TRBJ2-1; D remains unclear. This CDR3 is built from 13 residues. Germline assignment: CDR1 GTSNPN and CDR2 SVGIG (reference sequence). The V gene lost 2 bases and the J gene lost 3 bases, with 8 bases spanning the gap. The CDR3: CAWSWTSYNEQFF. For the CDR3, the DNA is TGTGCCTGGAGTTGGACCAGCTACAATGAGCAGTTCTTC.